These T cell receptor beta chains were read from a single sample in a study of shared clonotypes between healthy human individuals. The assay was immunoSEQ multiplex PCR, and TCRdb's table has in-frame clones only and misses some. Of a few hundred thousand clones listed, 95% to 96% are singletons. Material for sequencing was naive CD8+ T cells sorted from blood. The receptors shown here come from a woman aged 25 to 39 in good health. Both conserved end residues are part of each CDR3. Each record gives: CDR3 length, J gene, D gene, V gene, clone size, CDR3 DNA, CDR3 protein. The D gene is left open where the match is weak. Clone size appears in some rows only: once, few, many, or a class for an expanded clone.

>17|TRBJ2-3|-|TRBV5-1|once
TGCGCCAGCAGCTTGGCAGACGGGACATATTACACAGATACGCAGTATTTT
CASSLADGTYYTDTQYF
>19|TRBJ2-1|-|TRBV5-4|-
TGTGCCAGCAGCCCCGAGGGGCGTAGACCAGCAGCTGGTTTCCATGAGCAGTTCTTC
CASSPEGRRPAAGFHEQFF
>17|TRBJ1-2|TRBD1|TRBV5-5|-
TGTGCCAGCAGCCTCCCAGGGGGGACTACGACTAACTATGGCTACACCTTC
CASSLPGGTTTNYGYTF
>14|TRBJ1-5|-|TRBV30|-
TGTGCCTGGACAAAGGGATTGGGCAATCAGCCCCAGCATTTT
CAWTKGLGNQPQHF
>17|TRBJ1-2|-|TRBV2|-
TGTGCCAGCAGTGACCCCTTAAGCCAGAAAAATAACTATGGCTACACCTTC
CASSDPLSQKNNYGYTF
>14|TRBJ1-1|-|TRBV14|-
TGTGCCAGCAGCCAAGAGGGGTTAAACACTGAAGCTTTCTTT
CASSQEGLNTEAFF
>14|TRBJ1-1|-|TRBV6-5|-
TGTGCCAGCAGTTACTCAGGGTGGAACACTGAAGCTTTCTTT
CASSYSGWNTEAFF
>14|TRBJ2-7|-|TRBV28|-
TGTGCCACAGAGAGCGGGGACAGCTTGTTCGAGCAGTACTTC
CATESGDSLFEQYF
>11|TRBJ2-3|-|TRBV29-1|-
TGCAGCTTTACAGCCACAGATACGCAGTATTTT
CSFTATDTQYF
>15|TRBJ2-5|TRBD2|TRBV4-1|-
TGCGCCAGCAGCCTAACTAGCGGGAGGGGAGAGACCCAGTACTTC
CASSLTSGRGETQYF
>16|TRBJ1-1|-|TRBV6-5|-
TGTGCCAGCAGTTACGGGTCCCCGGGCTGGAACACTGAAGCTTTCTTT
CASSYGSPGWNTEAFF
>16|TRBJ2-7|-|TRBV19|-
TGTGCCAGTAGTCCGCGAGGACTCGACATTAGCTACGAGCAGTACTTC
CASSPRGLDISYEQYF
>13|TRBJ2-1|-|TRBV15|-
TGTGCCACCGGGGCGGGGGCAGGCGATGAGCAGTTCTTC
CATGAGAGDEQFF